This TCR beta chain is from a study of Graves' ophthalmopathy and Graves' hyperthyroidism. Looking at the study overall: By definition, stable hyperthyroidism involved no ophthalmopathy within 18 months of follow-up.

For repertoire sequencing, the TCR beta CDR3 regions were amplified from RNA transcripts. An initial RT-PCR round employing HTBI primers preceded a second-round multiplex PCR. One entry per CDR3 protein results from TCRdb running MiXCR on the multiplex PCR reads. The profile shows over a million distinct CDR3 sequences, roughly 35% of them singletons. This clonotype was seen a handful of times. If patients had other autoimmune diseases, uncontrolled infections, pregnancy or lactation, they were excluded. V lost 5 bases and J 1 base, leaving 14 bases between the germline ends. Per the germline V gene, CDR1 is MNHEY and CDR2 is SMNVEV (reference sequence). This CDR3 comprises 15 residues.

The chain employs TRBV27 and TRBJ1-1, with D possibly being TRBD1 (5 bases). The sequenced material came from peripheral blood or thyroid tissue (not recorded which). The origin of this receptor is an adult man with Graves' hyperthyroidism. CDR3 sequence: CASSPGMGGNTEAFF. Written as DNA, the CDR3 is TGTGCCAGCAGTCCCGGTATGGGGGGGAACACTGAAGCTTTCTTT.